This TCR beta chain was retrieved from a study of beta chain features in type 1 diabetes (dated by TCRdb to the late 2010s). About the full investigation: No differences in mean age, gender distribution, total cell number or subset yield were found between patients and healthy donors. A total of over 90,000,000 sorted cells were examined across all samples, and a strong correlation was observed between cell number per subset and RNA yield. Regulatory and stem cell-like memory subsets were obtained from only 8 patients and roughly 8 healthy donors, while naive and central memory subsets were obtained from all 28 donors. In the study, TCRB repertoires of sorted circulating CD4+ T cell subsets from recently diagnosed type 1 diabetes patients were compared with those of matched healthy donors. The research as a whole found: At VDJ recombination sites, patients with type 1 diabetes made fewer insertions and deleted more nucleotides, a pattern implying thymic rearrangement abnormalities. Because cDNA rather than genomic DNA was sequenced, highly expressing activated cells could have been over-represented, although no difference in activation and CD3 levels was found between groups. PCR might favor shorter templates, but patient and control samples were amplified and corrected together, so any skew would affect both groups equally. In all four CD4+ subsets, TCRB CDR3 length was moderately but significantly shorter in type 1 diabetes patients. Naive, central memory and regulatory TCRB repertoires appeared to be more similar among patients than among healthy donors. Only small numbers of individuals were included in the HLA sub-analyses, which left unresolved whether HLA type had any influence on TCRB rearrangement.

The entire isolated RNA was reverse transcribed using the High Capacity cDNA Reverse Transcription Kit, and thus expressed TCRB transcripts were sequenced. Naive, central memory and regulatory T cell samples underwent deep immunoSEQ sequencing, averaging around 4 million total reads per sample. Sorted cells were lysed in RLT buffer, and RNA was extracted using DNase-treated RNeasy Micro or Mini kits according to cell number. To prevent cross-contamination, every cell subset was processed on its own, while patient and healthy donor samples were processed together. The immunoSEQ multiplex PCR was used to amplify TCRB sequences from cDNA, yielding 87-bp fragments that span the CDR3 region. The amplicons were sequenced using the Illumina HiSeq platform. Per the source publication's procedure: Synthetic template baselines were used to correct PCR bias computationally, reads within Hamming distance 2 were collapsed together, and singletons that could not be merged were discarded. Reads were aligned against IMGT to assign V, D and J genes, CDR3 length and insertions or deletions at six rearrangement sites. Within each subset, clonotype counts were normalized to the number of sorted cells before true diversity and Gini coefficients were calculated with the tcR R package. Repertoire sharing was quantified using the overlap coefficient calculated on TCRB nucleotide sequences. As a proxy for the pre-selection repertoire, out-of-frame TCRB sequences from naive cells were analyzed. The immuneACCESS repertoire file appears here via TCRdb, limited to in-frame rearrangements. These files lack a portion of the clones; in checked studies, under half of the deficit traces to unresolved V genes, and the cause of the others is not known. That table furnishes V, J and clone size, whereas the DNA furnished D and trimming. The sample table records about 620,000 clones; around a sixth of these occur just once. 0.07% to 0.095% of the sample goes to the ten largest clones.

V is reduced by 8 bases and J by 4 bases, leaving a spacing of 12 bases between them. The CDR3, from cysteine to phenylalanine, totals 13 residues. Only the CDR3 part of the read is kept: 39 bases, read in frame from the first base. CDR1 and CDR2 are read off the germline V gene as SNHLY and FYNNEI. Each donor gave one peripheral blood draw, around 0.12 L on average, collected into heparinised tubes. Using a panel that included CD45RO, CCR7, CD25, CD127, CD95 and CD27, naive, central memory, regulatory and stem cell-like memory CD4+ T cells were sorted on a BD FACSAria II. Purity was above 95% for every sorted population. PBMCs were isolated right away by Lymphoprep density gradient centrifugation and were stained directly, without culture. So that batch effects would be minimized, each experiment stained and sorted samples in pairs, pairing one healthy donor with one patient. Only a few counts were recorded for this clone. Its cognate antigen has yet to be identified. Per-base quality was not reported, and no clone a single base away is much larger than it.

The V and J genes are TRBV2 and TRBJ2-1; the D region may be TRBD1 or TRBD2, each matching 6 bases equally. Source material: naive CD4+ T cells from blood. What the cell subset or site label conveys for this sample: true naive CD4+ T cells. The TCR comes from a man between 18 and 29 years old in good health. The bases read TGTGCCAGCGGGGGGACACTGTACAATGAGCAGTTCTTC. Its protein reads: CASGGTLYNEQFF.